This TCR beta chain came from a study of somatic mutations in cytotoxic T cells in rheumatoid arthritis. Clones were read by immunoSEQ multiplex PCR, and TCRdb kept only the in-frame ones, dropping some. This sample has over 15,000 clones, with 86% found just once. Findings of the study overall: Clonality of CD8+ cells rose with age in rheumatoid arthritis patients but not healthy controls.

Comprising 55% females and having a median age of 56 years (range roughly 20-75), blood donors constituted the healthy controls. V lost 1 base and J lost 3; bases outside the gene matches: 5. The V gene's germline CDR1 is LNHNV and CDR2 YYDKDF (reference sequence). The length of the CDR3 is 15 residues. As to this clone: The antigen is undetermined.

The TCR was taken from a man aged 40-49 years in good health. Source material: CD8+ T cells sorted from blood. The chain combines TRBV15 with TRBJ2-7, with 8 bases lining up with TRBD2. The CDR3 region is CATSRGTGTSYEQYF. In DNA form, the CDR3 reads TGTGCCACCAGCAGAGGAACCGGGACTAGCTACGAGCAGTACTTC.